This TCR beta chain appears in the sequencing data of a study of CD8 T cells in Susac syndrome (dated by TCRdb to about 2019). Turning to the overall study: The study used repertoire sequencing to test whether antigen drove CD8+ T cell activation and differentiation in Susac syndrome. CD8+ T cell repertoire clonality was compared between some 12 healthy donors, some 14 Susac syndrome patients and 15 multiple sclerosis patients.

Peripheral blood CD8+ and CD4+ T cells from healthy donors, Susac syndrome patients and multiple sclerosis patients were profiled by high-throughput TCR beta sequencing. Multiple sclerosis controls were treatment-naive patients with stable or active relapsing-remitting disease fulfilling revised McDonald criteria. Bulk CD8+ and CD4+ T cells were purified by magnetic negative isolation, while CD8+ TEMRA cells were enriched using FACS. Blood was collected in EDTA tubes and processed within 24 hours, with PBMCs isolated through density gradient centrifugation. PBMCs destined for TCR sequencing were cryopreserved in liquid nitrogen and later thawed in a 37 °C water bath. Purity of sorted or isolated CD4+, CD8+ and CD8+ TEMRA cells was at least 90%. Per the germline V gene, MGHRA is the CDR1 and YSYEKL is the CDR2. CDR3 length: 13 amino acids, cysteine to phenylalanine. Of the read, only the CDR3 DNA is kept; its 39 bases are in frame from base 1. The trim is 0 bases for V and 9 bases for J, with a gap of 8 bases between the germline ends.

A word on this clonotype: There is no known antigen for this receptor. No base qualities exist here, and no much larger clone lies one base off it.

Summary of the overall study and its limitations: The TCR sequencing and HLA analysis was acknowledged to have included a relatively small number of individuals.

RNA was extracted with the RNeasy kit and 0.5 to 1 ug was reverse transcribed using random hexamers. TCR beta CDR3 regions were amplified with the immunoSEQ multiplex PCR assay covering 54 Vbeta and 13 Jbeta segments. Bias from PCR amplification was corrected by using a synthetic template baseline for primer optimization and for computational correction. From the authors' description of their analysis: Only productive sequences were kept, with reads annotated to V, D and J genes according to IMGT and analyzed in immunoSEQ Analyzer. To calculate clonality, Shannon entropy was normalized by log2 of the number of productive unique sequences and then subtracted from one. Public and private clones were assessed among the 100 most prevalent clones of each patient and control. A clone was defined as Susac-specific if it was absent from the healthy and MS cohorts, from 1052 published viral clones and from other ImmuneACCESS disease sequences. TCRdb cleaned the public reads at Q25 with fastp, built clones with MiXCR and kept in-frame beta chains. CDR3 protein sequences are deduplicated, and each keeps its most common genes and DNA. The V and J calls follow TCRdb's processing rather than the paper's. The sample table records some 150,000 distinct CDR3 sequences; roughly 95% of these occur just once. The ten largest clones capture 0.14% to 0.15% of the sample.

This TCR was recovered from a human donor with multiple sclerosis. Sequencing was done on a sample of CD8+ T cells from PBMCs. The chain employs TRBV4-1 and TRBJ2-2, with the D gene uncertain. The CDR3 reads CASSQESGWELFF. In nucleotide form, the sequence is TGCGCCAGCAGCCAAGAGTCAGGTTGGGAGCTGTTTTTT.